This TCR beta chain was documented in a study of cytomegalovirus exposure and HLA in healthy donors. Study findings and constraints: Later analysis demonstrated an association between a missense DCLRE1C variant and TCR beta V- and J-gene trimming. It is likely that the observed cluster of highly shared sequence variants was a sequencing artifact.

Regarding this clone: Its antigen remains unknown.

Primers: 60 Vbeta forward and 13 Jbeta reverse. Profiling relied on immunoSEQ multiplex PCR, and the TCRdb table lists in-frame clones only, not all of them. The data hold tens of thousands of clones, with around two thirds observed a single time. This TCR derives from a man in his sixties in good health and CMV-seropositive. The specimen was PBMCs.

The CDR3 reads CASIGGLGGTEAFF. CDR3 DNA: TGTGCCAGTATTGGGGGCCTCGGCGGCACTGAAGCTTTCTTT. The rearrangement uses TRBV19 and TRBJ1-1, with D possibly TRBD1 on 6 matching bases. This CDR3 comprises 14 residues. V dropped 7 bases and J dropped 4 bases, with 16 bases sitting between them. Germline V gene sequence: CDR1 LNHDA, CDR2 SQIVND (reference sequence).